This TCR beta chain originates from a study of blood T cell repertoires in COVID-19. About the study: COVID-19 samples collected from the United States, Italy and Spain covered acute and convalescent phases. Sources were T cells, B-cell-depleted T cells, or PBMCs; the material itself was cDNA or gDNA.

Original processing methods: Estimated nucleated cell counts came from reference gene primer amplification. TCRdb keeps only in-frame clones here, not all; method: immunoSEQ multiplex PCR. The DNA gave D and trimming, while V, J and clone size come from that table. The sample has around 250,000 clones, over 75% seen once. The germline CDR1 and CDR2 sequences are SGDLS and YYNGEE. The CDR3 loop spans 14 amino acids. The germline V and J ends were trimmed by 7 bases and 3 bases, with 17 bases remaining between them. What was sequenced was peripheral blood. This chain joins TRBV9 and TRBJ2-7; a weak D match, TRBD2 (6 bases). The sequence was obtained from a man aged 50 or older with active or convalescent COVID-19. CDR3 sequence: CASGGRDSNYEQYF. The CDR3 DNA reads as TGTGCCAGCGGGGGAAGGGACTCCAACTACGAGCAGTACTTC.